This TCR beta chain was profiled in a study of blood T cell repertoires in COVID-19. Repertoires were generated with immunoSEQ multiplex PCR, while TCRdb's copy carries only in-frame clones and drops some. The table shows over 75,000 clones, with around nine tenths occurring only once. This CDR3 region has 14 residues. Losses at the gene ends were 7 bases for V and 7 bases for J; bases not matched to a gene: 12. The chain uses TRBV23-1 and TRBJ1-2; 7 nucleotides agree with TRBD1. TRBV23-1 is labeled an ORF, and its function is uncertain. The material sequenced was peripheral blood. The receptor was isolated from a man aged 60 to 69 with acute or convalescent COVID-19. Here the CDR3 reads CASTQYDRVGGYTF. CDR3 nucleotide sequence: TGCGCCAGCACCCAATACGACAGGGTAGGTGGCTACACCTTC.